A single sample is the source of the 31 T cell receptor beta chains below, sequenced in a study of blood T cell repertoires in COVID-19. The protocol was immunoSEQ multiplex PCR, while the TCRdb copy is restricted to in-frame clones and leaves out a portion. This sample has roughly 260,000 clones, with around four fifths found just once. The source material was peripheral blood. The source of these receptors is a woman aged 40 to 50 with active or convalescent COVID-19.

The rearrangement links TRBV10-3 to TRBJ1-1; D gene ambiguous. Germline loops: CDR1 ENHRY, CDR2 SYGVKD. V was clipped by 11 bases and J by 3 bases, with 22 bases between them. This CDR3 contains 15 residues. The CDR3 loop reads CASGRGLIPDTEAFF. In DNA, the CDR3 is TGTGCCTCCGGACGGGGTTTAATACCCGACACTGAAGCTTTCTTT.

The chain couples TRBV4-2 to TRBJ2-1; no clear D. Germline V gives CDR1 LGHNA, CDR2 YNFKEQ. V lost 3 bases to trimming and J lost 8 bases, with 11 bases between them. This CDR3 contains 13 residues. The CDR3 spells CASSHFRVDEQFF. CDR3 DNA: TGTGCCAGCAGCCATTTCCGCGTGGATGAGCAGTTCTTC.

This clone was counted ten times or more. This chain's CDR3 is CASSPPRLAGGYEQYF. The DNA of the CDR3 is TGTGCCAGCTCACCACCGAGGCTAGCGGGGGGCTACGAGCAGTACTTC. This rearrangement joins TRBV18 to TRBJ2-7; 11 nucleotides agree with TRBD2. V dropped 0 bases and J dropped 3; count of bases not matched to a gene: 4. This CDR3 contains 16 residues. Germline-derived CDR1 and CDR2 are KGHSH and LQKENI.

The rearrangement uses TRBV7-3 and TRBJ2-1; 13 positions match TRBD2. V was pared by 5 bases and J by 5 bases, with 3 bases of the junction left unmatched. The CDR3 spans 15 residues. Germline CDR1 is SGHTA and CDR2 is FQGTGA. The CDR3 region has the DNA TGTGCCAGCAGCCCAGGACTAGCGGGGGACAATGAGCAGTTCTTC. It is translated as CASSPGLAGDNEQFF.

The J gene is TRBJ2-6, the V gene TRBV25-1, with TRBD1 matching over 7 bases. J lost 4 bases, V lost 5 bases, and 5 bases had no gene match. Germline CDR1 and CDR2: MGHDK and SYGVNS. This CDR3 is built from 15 residues. In nucleotides, the CDR3 is TGTGCCAGCAGTTTACAGGGGACCGGGGCCAACGTCCTGACTTTC. This encodes CASSLQGTGANVLTF.

The gene calls are TRBV7-3 and TRBJ1-6, with D uncertain. Germline assignment: CDR1 SGHTA and CDR2 FQGTGA. The CDR3 runs 15 residues. Trimming removed 3 bases from V and 6 bases from J, with 12 bases in between. The DNA of the CDR3 is TGTGCCAGCAGCTTCGGTCCCCCGGGTAATTCACCCCTCCACTTT. Translated, it gives CASSFGPPGNSPLHF. Based on the CDR3 plus reference TRBV7-3 and TRBJ1-6, the full variable domain is GAGVSQTPSNKVTEKGKYVELRCDPISGHTALYWYRQSLGQGPEFLIYFQGTGAADDSGLPNDRFFAVRPEGSVSTLKIQRTERGDSAVYLCASSFGPPGNSPLHFGNGTRLTVT.

The chain links TRBV19 to TRBJ1-2; D ambiguous. This CDR3 contains 14 residues. Germline V gene lookup returns CDR1 LNHDA and CDR2 SQIVND (reference sequence). V gave up 5 bases and J gave up 1 base, with 11 bases separating them. In DNA form, the CDR3 reads TGTGCCAGTAGTGCGTCGAGGTTTAACTATGGCTACACCTTC. This sequence encodes CASSASRFNYGYTF.

This rearrangement joins TRBV7-2 to TRBJ1-1, with TRBD1 matching over 10 bases. Germline CDR1 is SGHTA and CDR2 is FQGNSA. Trimming at V came to 5 bases and at J to 5 bases, leaving 5 bases not matched to a gene. This CDR3 has 14 amino acids. As DNA, the CDR3 is TGTGCCAGCAGCCGGGACAGGGGAAGGACTGAAGCTTTCTTT. Its translation is CASSRDRGRTEAFF.

The chain couples TRBV5-1 to TRBJ1-1, with TRBD1 matching 7 bases. CDR3 length equals 14 residues. J lost 1 base, V lost 3 bases, and 3 bases had no gene match. Germline V CDR1 and CDR2: SGHRS, YFSETQ. The CDR3 sequence is CASSSRDRNTEAFF. CDR3 DNA sequence: TGCGCCAGCAGCTCCCGGGACAGGAACACTGAAGCTTTCTTT.

The chain employs TRBV2 and TRBJ1-4, with D unclear. The CDR3 has 15 amino acids. Germline-derived CDR1 and CDR2 are SNHLY and FYNNEI. V gave up 6 bases and J gave up 11 bases, with 22 bases separating them. The CDR3 nucleotides read TGTGCCAGCAGCGCCAATGAGGGCGGTCTATCCAAACTGTTTTTT. Residues: CASSANEGGLSKLFF.

The V call is TRBV10-3, the J call TRBJ1-3, with 7 bases that match TRBD1. The CDR3 is made up of 12 amino acids. V lost 7 bases to trimming and J lost 4 bases; unmatched junction nucleotides: 1. Germline V gene lookup returns CDR1 ENHRY and CDR2 SYGVKD. In DNA, the CDR3 is TGTGCCATCATGGACAGGGGAAACACCATATATTTT. Protein: CAIMDRGNTIYF.

The chain links TRBV5-1 to TRBJ2-3; TRBD2 matches 13 bases. CDR3 length equals 15 residues. With V trimmed by 6 bases and J by 4 bases, 5 bases remained unmatched. Germline V gene lookup returns CDR1 SGHRS and CDR2 YFSETQ. The CDR3 DNA follows: TGCGCCAGCAACTCCGGGACTAGCGGGGCAGATACGCAGTATTTT. Translation: CASNSGTSGADTQYF.

This rearrangement joins TRBV9 to TRBJ1-4, with 7 bases that match TRBD1. V trimming: 4 bases; J trimming: 1 base; junction bases outside the gene matches: 4. The germline V gene has CDR1 SGDLS and CDR2 YYNGEE. This CDR3 is 15 amino acids long. The CDR3 loop is CASSLRTGTNEKLFF. For the CDR3, the DNA is TGTGCCAGCAGCCTACGGACAGGAACTAATGAAAAACTGTTTTTT.

This chain uses TRBV7-9 with TRBJ2-3; no firm D call. CDR3 size: 13 residues. Trimming took 4 bases from V and 6 from J, leaving 11 bases between them. CDR1 is SEHNR, CDR2 FQNEAQ, per germline (reference sequence). As DNA, the CDR3 is TGTGCCAGCAGCTCCCCCAACCAGGATACGCAGTATTTT. Translating gives CASSSPNQDTQYF.

The rearrangement joins TRBV9 to TRBJ2-2, with D possibly being TRBD2 (6 bases). The germline CDR1 and CDR2 sequences are SGDLS and YYNGEE. Trimming took 4 bases from V and 5 from J, leaving 18 bases between them. CDR3 length equals 16 residues. The CDR3: CASSNRLASATGELFF. CDR3 bases: TGTGCCAGCAGCAACCGACTTGCTAGCGCGACCGGGGAGCTGTTTTTT. The entire variable domain, with the rest obtained from reference TRBV9 and TRBJ2-2, is as follows: DSGVTQTPKHLITATGQRVTLRCSPRSGDLSVYWYQQSLDQGLQFLIQYYNGEERAKGNILERFSAQQFPDLHSELNLSSLELGDSALYFCASSNRLASATGELFFGEGSRLTVL.

With regard to this clone: The sample has other DNA sequences that encode this CDR3 too. The chain employs TRBV11-2 and TRBJ2-1, with TRBD2 matching 13 bases. Germline CDR1 is SGHAT and CDR2 is FQNNGV. Germline trimming cut 6 bases from V and 5 bases from J; bases unmatched to any gene: 4. The CDR3 totals 15 residues. The CDR3 DNA sequence: TGTGCCAGCAGAGGACTAGCGGGGGTCCACAATGAGCAGTTCTTC. It codes for CASRGLAGVHNEQFF. Filled out from reference TRBV11-2 and TRBJ2-1, the complete variable domain reads EAGVAQSPRYKIIEKRQSVAFWCNPISGHATLYWYQQILGQGPKLLIQFQNNGVVDDSQLPKDRFSAERLKGVDSTLKIQPAKLEDSAVYLCASRGLAGVHNEQFFGPGTRLTVL.

This chain links TRBV7-3 with TRBJ2-5, with TRBD2 identical over 7 bases. J was trimmed by 5 bases and V by 2 bases; bases with no gene match: 8. The CDR3 is 15 residues long. From germline, CDR1 is SGHTA and CDR2 FQGTGA. CDR3 loop: CASSLSAGVKETQYF. The DNA of the CDR3 is TGTGCCAGCAGCTTATCGGCGGGGGTCAAGGAGACCCAGTACTTC.

The chain recombines TRBV19 with TRBJ1-6, with no clear D. The CDR3 covers 13 residues. The V end was cut by 5 bases, the J end by 10 bases, with 12 bases between. Germline loops: CDR1 LNHDA, CDR2 SQIVND (reference sequence). The CDR3 loop reads CASSVVAVSPLHF. CDR3 nucleotide sequence: TGTGCCAGTAGTGTGGTCGCGGTATCACCCCTCCACTTT.

The V and J genes are TRBV19 and TRBJ2-1; 8 nucleotides match TRBD1. In germline, CDR1 is LNHDA, CDR2 SQIVND (reference sequence). The CDR3 has 12 amino acids. The V segment lost 3 bases and the J segment 9 bases; nucleotides outside the gene matches: 1. CDR3 sequence reads: CASSIGQGEQFF. Written as DNA, the CDR3 is TGTGCCAGTAGTATCGGACAGGGTGAGCAGTTCTTC.

As concerns this clone: The identical CDR3 is also encoded by other nucleotide sequences in the sample. The chain carries TRBV28 and TRBJ1-2; perhaps TRBD1 as D (6 bases). Germline V gene data show CDR1 as MDHEN and CDR2 as SYDVKM. V dropped 2 bases and J dropped 8 bases, with 12 bases sitting between them. The CDR3 is 13 amino acids. The CDR3 sequence is CASSLAGARGYTF. The CDR3 DNA is TGTGCCAGCAGTTTAGCAGGGGCGCGGGGCTACACCTTC.

J is TRBJ2-3 and V is TRBV5-1, with D possibly being TRBD1 (6 bases). Germline CDR1 and CDR2: SGHRS and YFSETQ. The CDR3 totals 14 residues. The V gene lost 4 bases and the J gene lost 1 base, with 10 bases spanning the gap. This CDR3 reads CASSRWTGTDTQYF. In DNA, the CDR3 is TGCGCCAGCAGCAGGTGGACAGGCACAGATACGCAGTATTTT.

This chain uses TRBV20-1 with TRBJ2-7, with unresolved D. The CDR3 loop spans 11 amino acids. Germline-derived CDR1 and CDR2 are DFQATT and SNEGSKA (reference sequence). Trimming stripped 4 bases from V and 3 bases from J, with 7 bases between. The CDR3 spells CSATESYEQYF. The CDR3 region has the DNA TGCAGTGCTACTGAGAGCTACGAGCAGTACTTC.

This sequence joins TRBV18 and TRBJ1-4; 10 positions match TRBD1. This CDR3 is built from 14 residues. The V segment lost 5 bases and the J segment 10 bases; nucleotides outside the gene matches: 7. From germline, CDR1 is KGHSH and CDR2 LQKENI. DNA of the CDR3: TGTGCCAGCTCATCGGGGACAGGGGACGGAAAACTGTTTTTT. It translates to CASSSGTGDGKLFF.

The chain employs TRBV19 and TRBJ1-2; TRBD1 is a possible D gene (5 bases). Germline loops: CDR1 LNHDA, CDR2 SQIVND (reference sequence). V was trimmed by 1 base and J by 3 bases, leaving 9 bases between them. The length of the CDR3 is 14 residues. CDR3 sequence (DNA): TGTGCCAGTAGTATAGCTGTGACAGACTATGGCTACACCTTC. It yields the protein CASSIAVTDYGYTF.

V and J are TRBV1 and TRBJ2-7; the D call TRBD2 from the table was never checked on the DNA. TRBV1 represents a pseudogene. CDR3 length: 13 amino acids. The CDR3 protein is CTSSHGSAHEQYV. The CDR3 DNA reads as TGCACCAGCAGCCATGGCAGCGCCCACGAGCAGTACGTC.

The genes are TRBV2 and TRBJ1-1; D ambiguous. Trimming left V 5 bases short and J 4 bases short, with 14 bases between. Germline V CDR1 and CDR2: SNHLY, FYNNEI. This CDR3 spans 14 amino acids. CDR3 sequence reads: CASSWRAEGTEAFF. CDR3 coding DNA: TGTGCCAGCAGTTGGAGAGCGGAGGGCACTGAAGCTTTCTTT.

The V call is TRBV6-1, the J call TRBJ2-3; 8 bases match TRBD1. Germline-derived CDR1 and CDR2 are MNHNS and SASEGT. The trim removed 3 bases at V and 2 bases at J, leaving 1 base unmatched. The CDR3 is made up of 14 amino acids. This chain's CDR3 is CASSDRGPTDTQYF. As DNA, the CDR3 is TGTGCCAGCAGTGACAGGGGGCCCACAGATACGCAGTATTTT.

The genes are TRBV6-4 and TRBJ2-2; 7 bases match TRBD1. Germline V gene lookup returns CDR1 MRHNA and CDR2 SNTAGT. This CDR3 is 14 amino acids long. Losses at the gene ends were 6 bases for V and 6 bases for J; bases not matched to a gene: 7. The CDR3 region is CASREDRSAGELFF. DNA for the CDR3: TGTGCCAGCAGAGAGGACAGGTCGGCCGGGGAGCTGTTTTTT.

The chain uses TRBV9 and TRBJ2-3, with 9 bases that match TRBD2. The V gene's germline CDR1 is SGDLS and CDR2 YYNGEE. J lost 5 bases, V lost 4 bases, and 8 bases had no gene match. The CDR3 extends over 15 amino acids. The CDR3 spells CASSLIAGEEDTQYF. The CDR3 DNA follows: TGTGCCAGCAGCCTCATAGCGGGAGAGGAAGATACGCAGTATTTT.

The CDR3 DNA sequence: TGTGCCATCAGTGACGGTTCACCCCTCCACTTT. Its protein is CAISDGSPLHF. The chain is built from TRBV10-3 and TRBJ1-6, with D unclear. The CDR3 covers 11 residues. Germline V CDR1 and CDR2: ENHRY, SYGVKD. Trimming took 3 bases from V and 9 from J, leaving 3 bases between them.

The rearrangement joins TRBV7-9 to TRBJ2-3, with 9 bases lining up with TRBD2. V was pared by 5 bases and J by 1 base, with 1 base of the junction left unmatched. CDR3 length: 14 amino acids. Germline V lookup: CDR1 SEHNR, CDR2 FQNEAQ (reference sequence). The CDR3 spells CASSPSGGTDTQYF. The CDR3 nucleotides read TGTGCCAGCAGCCCTAGCGGGGGCACAGATACGCAGTATTTT. The whole variable domain, filled in from reference TRBV7-9 and TRBJ2-3, reads DTGVSQNPRHKITKRGQNVTFRCDPISEHNRLYWYRQTLGQGPEFLTYFQNEAQLEKSRLLSDRFSAERPKGSFSTLEIQRTEQGDSAMYLCASSPSGGTDTQYFGPGTRLTVL.